The 24 T cell receptor beta chains given below trace back to one sample, sequenced in a study of control samples from healthy donors and cancer patients. Generated by immunoSEQ multiplex PCR, the TCRdb table keeps only in-frame clones and is missing some. There are some 87,000 clones in the sample; 75% to 95% occur only once, and 15% to 19% lies in the top ten. The material sequenced was blood. These receptors originate from a man under 40 in good health.

The chain carries TRBV7-3 and TRBJ2-1, with D maybe TRBD2 (5 bases). The V end was cut by 4 bases, the J end by 7 bases, with 11 bases between. This CDR3 comprises 13 residues. From germline, CDR1 is SGHTA and CDR2 FQGTGA. CDR3 loop: CASSSIGGNEQFF. The DNA for the CDR3 is TGTGCCAGCAGCTCGATCGGCGGGAATGAGCAGTTCTTC.

The CDR3 sequence: CASSLGQDGETQYF. CDR3 bases: TGCGCCAGCAGCCTTGGACAGGATGGTGAGACCCAGTACTTC. The chain uses TRBV5-1 and TRBJ2-5, with 7 bases matching TRBD1. This CDR3 is built from 14 residues. The junction had 8 bases not matched to a gene; V was cut back by 4 bases and J by 5 bases. Germline V gives CDR1 SGHRS, CDR2 YFSETQ.

This clone was counted once. The rearrangement uses TRBV6-6 and TRBJ2-7; D not resolved. The CDR3 covers 13 residues. The ends were cut back, 2 bases at V and 3 bases at J, with 8 bases in the middle. Per germline, CDR1 MNHNY and CDR2 SVGAGI (reference sequence). This chain's CDR3 is CASSYTPGYEQYF. In DNA, the CDR3 is TGTGCCAGCAGTTACACCCCAGGCTACGAGCAGTACTTC.

This clone was counted ten times or more. The chain combines TRBV24-1 with TRBJ2-7; D is uncertain. CDR1 is KGHDR, CDR2 SFDVKD, per germline. The CDR3 runs to 12 residues. Trimming stripped 4 bases from V and 6 bases from J, with 9 bases between. CDR3: CATSDKKGEQYF. CDR3 nucleotides: TGTGCCACCAGTGACAAGAAAGGCGAGCAGTACTTC.

The chain is built from TRBV29-1 and TRBJ1-2, with D possibly matching TRBD1 (5 bases). CDR1 SQVTM and CDR2 ANQGSEA come from the germline V gene. The CDR3 consists of 13 residues. Trimming took 1 base from V and 3 from J, leaving 9 bases between them. This chain's CDR3 is CSVEGGVDYGYTF. CDR3 bases: TGCAGCGTTGAAGGGGGCGTAGACTATGGCTACACCTTC.

The chain recombines TRBV9 with TRBJ1-2, with unresolved D. Trimming cost V 0 bases and J 7 bases, with 19 bases left between them. The germline V gene has CDR1 SGDLS and CDR2 YYNGEE. The CDR3 sequence is 16 residues long. The CDR3 loop reads CASSVAPGSRSSGYTF. DNA for the CDR3: TGTGCCAGCAGCGTAGCCCCTGGCAGCAGGTCCTCTGGCTACACCTTC.

The chain uses TRBV7-9 and TRBJ2-2; D assignment may be TRBD1 or TRBD2 (5 bases each). Germline assignment: CDR1 SEHNR and CDR2 FQNEAQ (reference sequence). The CDR3 runs 17 residues. V lost 6 bases, J lost 5 bases, and 22 bases lay in between. CDR3 in amino acids: CASRAGGRGGPTGELFF. The DNA for the CDR3 is TGTGCCAGCAGGGCAGGAGGCCGGGGCGGCCCAACCGGGGAGCTGTTTTTT. Full variable domain (remainder filled in from reference TRBV7-9 and TRBJ2-2): DTGVSQNPRHKITKRGQNVTFRCDPISEHNRLYWYRQTLGQGPEFLTYFQNEAQLEKSRLLSDRFSAERPKGSFSTLEIQRTEQGDSAMYLCASRAGGRGGPTGELFFGEGSRLTVL.

V and J are TRBV28 and TRBJ2-6, with a possible D match to TRBD1 (6 bases). Germline V lookup: CDR1 MDHEN, CDR2 SYDVKM. The ends were cut back, 3 bases at V and 0 bases at J, with 9 bases in the middle. This CDR3 is built from 16 residues. CDR3 DNA: TGTGCCAGCAGTTTCCCGGACAGCTCTGGGGCCAACGTCCTGACTTTC. Protein sequence: CASSFPDSSGANVLTF.

This chain uses TRBV7-2 with TRBJ1-3; unclear D gene. CDR3 length: 17 residues. Germline V gene sequence: CDR1 SGHTA, CDR2 FQGNSA. V gave up 5 bases and J gave up 0 bases, with 17 bases separating them. CDR3 in amino acids: CASSISSGAYSGNTIYF. For the CDR3, the DNA is TGTGCCAGCAGCATATCCTCCGGAGCCTACTCTGGAAACACCATATATTTT.

The chain combines TRBV5-1 with TRBJ1-1; D is possibly TRBD1 (6 bases). Trimming stripped 4 bases from V and 0 bases from J, with 13 bases between. The CDR3 length is 15 residues. In germline, CDR1 is SGHRS, CDR2 YFSETQ. The CDR3 nucleotides read TGCGCCAGCAGCCGGGGGGCCGGGATGAACACTGAAGCTTTCTTT. Translating it yields CASSRGAGMNTEAFF.

The chain combines TRBV11-2 with TRBJ2-1; D gene unclear. The CDR3 runs 16 residues. The ends were cut back, 5 bases at V and 0 bases at J, with 14 bases in the middle. Germline V lookup: CDR1 SGHAT, CDR2 FQNNGV. CDR3 coding DNA: TGTGCCAGCAGCGGTGCAGAGCATAGCTCCTACAATGAGCAGTTCTTC. Amino acids: CASSGAEHSSYNEQFF.

The chain joins TRBV28 to TRBJ1-4; D possibly corresponds to TRBD1 (6 bases). This CDR3 spans 16 amino acids. CDR1 and CDR2 (germline): MDHEN, SYDVKM. Trimming cost V 1 base and J 7 bases, with 16 bases left between them. CDR3 in amino acids: CASSLFRGAVGEKLFF. In DNA, the CDR3 is TGTGCCAGCAGTTTATTCCGGGGGGCTGTAGGTGAAAAACTGTTTTTT.

V usage is TRBV2 and J usage is TRBJ2-5; D remains unclear. There are 13 residues in the CDR3. V gave up 5 bases and J gave up 2 bases, with 9 bases separating them. Per the germline V gene, CDR1 is SNHLY and CDR2 is FYNNEI. The CDR3: CASSRPSQETQYF. The CDR3 region has the DNA TGTGCCAGCAGTCGGCCCTCTCAAGAGACCCAGTACTTC. Supplemented by reference TRBV2 and TRBJ2-5, the full variable domain reads EPEVTQTPSHQVTQMGQEVILRCVPISNHLYFYWYRQILGQKVEFLVSFYNNEISEKSEIFDDQFSVERPDGSNFTLKIRSTKLEDSAMYFCASSRPSQETQYFGPGTRLLVL.

V gene TRBV5-1 combines with J gene TRBJ1-1; D remains unclear. Trimming removed 5 bases from V and 0 bases from J, with 14 bases in between. This CDR3 region has 15 residues. The germline V gene has CDR1 SGHRS and CDR2 YFSETQ. CDR3 DNA sequence: TGCGCCAGCAGTTCTATACCGGGTTTGAACACTGAAGCTTTCTTT. Amino acids: CASSSIPGLNTEAFF.

The gene calls are TRBV28 and TRBJ1-2; D unclear. Per germline, CDR1 MDHEN and CDR2 SYDVKM. The CDR3 contains 14 residues. V lost 5 bases and J 4 bases, leaving 14 bases between the germline ends. The CDR3 nucleotides read TGTGCCAGCAGTCCGCGGACGGCCCCCTATGGCTACACCTTC. As protein: CASSPRTAPYGYTF.

This clone was picked up one time. The chain is built from TRBV27 and TRBJ2-2; D gene uncertain. With 2 bases removed from V and 6 bases from J, the gap between germline ends came to 10 bases. Germline lookup yields CDR1 MNHEY and CDR2 SMNVEV (reference sequence). The CDR3 runs to 14 residues. The CDR3 reads CASSLGFSPGELFF. The CDR3 nucleotides are TGTGCCAGCAGTTTAGGTTTTAGTCCCGGGGAGCTGTTTTTT.

The rearrangement links TRBV7-9 to TRBJ1-1; 7 bases are shared with TRBD1. CDR3 size: 14 residues. Germline V CDR1 and CDR2: SEHNR, FQNEAQ (reference sequence). The V segment lost 5 bases and the J segment 1 base; nucleotides outside the gene matches: 4. The CDR3 sequence: CASSQTGTNTEAFF. For the CDR3, the DNA is TGTGCCAGCAGCCAGACAGGGACGAACACTGAAGCTTTCTTT.

The sample holds one count of this clone. Other DNA sequences in the sample encode the same CDR3. This rearrangement joins TRBV4-1 to TRBJ1-2; D gene uncertain. The CDR3 spans 16 residues. V was trimmed by 1 base and J by 4 bases, leaving 16 bases between them. Per the germline V gene, CDR1 is MGHRA and CDR2 is YSYEKL. CDR3 coding DNA: TGCGCCAGCAGCCAAGGGCTACGAATGGGTGGCTATGGCTACACCTTC. This encodes CASSQGLRMGGYGYTF.

This clone showed up just once. The rearrangement links TRBV5-1 to TRBJ2-3, with unresolved D. The CDR3 contains 14 residues. Germline V gene sequence: CDR1 SGHRS, CDR2 YFSETQ. V lost 2 bases and J 2 bases, leaving 9 bases between the germline ends. The CDR3 sequence is CASSLGDFTDTQYF. The CDR3 DNA reads as TGCGCCAGCAGCTTAGGCGACTTCACAGATACGCAGTATTTT.

The chain couples TRBV7-6 to TRBJ2-7; D may correspond to TRBD1 or TRBD2 (5 bases each). V lost 4 bases and J lost 3, with 22 bases in between. Per germline, CDR1 SGHVS and CDR2 FNYEAQ. This CDR3 has 17 residues. CDR3 sequence (DNA): TGTGCCAGCAGCTCAGGAGCCGGGGTAGGGCAGGGCTACGAGCAGTACTTC. Translated: CASSSGAGVGQGYEQYF.

The genes are TRBV18 and TRBJ2-1; tentative D call: TRBD1 (5 bases). V dropped 1 base and J dropped 13 bases, with 14 bases sitting between them. Germline V gene lookup returns CDR1 KGHSH and CDR2 LQKENI. CDR3 size: 13 residues. This CDR3 is CASSPRWAQGQFF. The CDR3 DNA reads as TGTGCCAGCTCACCACGTTGGGCCCAGGGACAGTTCTTC.

The chain employs TRBV12-5 and TRBJ2-2, with no clear D. Germline-derived CDR1 and CDR2 are LGHNT and FRNRAP. V lost 3 bases to trimming and J lost 5 bases, with 7 bases between them. This CDR3 is 13 amino acids long. The CDR3 region has the DNA TGTGCTAGTGGTTTAGAGTTGACCGGGGAGCTGTTTTTT. This gives the protein CASGLELTGELFF.

The CDR3 loop is CASRSAGIAGGSSYEQYF. The CDR3 region has the DNA TGTGCCAGCAGATCCGCGGGAATAGCGGGAGGGAGCTCCTACGAGCAGTACTTC. V is TRBV27 and J is TRBJ2-7, with 11 bases matching TRBD2. Trimming at V came to 6 bases and at J to 0 bases, leaving 13 bases not matched to a gene. This CDR3 is built from 18 residues. Germline V gives CDR1 MNHEY, CDR2 SMNVEV (reference sequence).

The chain carries TRBV30 and TRBJ1-3; 9 bases align to TRBD1. CDR3 length: 15 residues. Per the germline V gene, CDR1 is GTSNPN and CDR2 is SVGIG (reference sequence). Trimming cost V 4 bases and J 5 bases; bases outside gene matches: 9. This CDR3 reads CAWTPLGQGRNTIYF. The CDR3 bases are TGTGCCTGGACTCCCCTGGGACAGGGTAGAAACACCATATATTTT.